A single sample is the source of the 11 T cell receptor beta chains below, sequenced in a study of T cell responses to AZD1222 COVID-19 vaccine. The table came from immunoSEQ multiplex PCR; TCRdb's copy has only in-frame clones and leaves some out. The table includes tens of thousands of clones, roughly nine tenths detected once. This specimen was peripheral blood, taken 28 days after the second AZD1222 dose. The receptors were sampled from an adult who received the AZD1222 COVID-19 vaccine.

This clone was counted only a few times. CDR3 nucleotide sequence: TGTGCCAGCAGCTTGGACACCGGCCCCTACGAGCAGTACTTC. Amino acids: CASSLDTGPYEQYF. This chain joins TRBV5-4 and TRBJ2-7; D call uncertain. V lost 0 bases and J lost 2, with 9 bases in between. There are 14 residues in the CDR3. Germline lookup yields CDR1 SGHNT and CDR2 YYREEE (reference sequence).

V gene TRBV6-5 combines with J gene TRBJ1-2; the D is unclear. The CDR3 length is 14 residues. Trimming left V 5 bases short and J 0 bases short, with 10 bases between. CDR1 and CDR2 (germline): MNHEY, SVGAGI. The CDR3 reads CASSPRTPNYGYTF. Here the CDR3 DNA reads TGTGCCAGCAGTCCACGGACCCCTAACTATGGCTACACCTTC.

The chain combines TRBV6-5 with TRBJ1-1; weak D call: TRBD1 (5 bases). The germline CDR1 and CDR2 sequences are MNHEY and SVGAGI. The CDR3 totals 13 residues. Trimming removed 1 base from V and 11 bases from J, with 14 bases in between. The CDR3 bases are TGTGCCAGCAGTTACTGGCGCTCGGGGGGGGCTTTCTTT. Its protein product is CASSYWRSGGAFF.

The chain is built from TRBV6-2 or TRBV6-3 and TRBJ1-2; 9 bases line up with TRBD1. The germline V gene encodes CDR1 MNHEY and CDR2 SVGEGT. J gave up 7 bases and V 4 bases, and 4 bases lay outside the gene matches. CDR3 size: 13 residues. CDR3 sequence (DNA): TGTGCCAGCAGTTGGACAGGGGATTTTGGCTACACCTTC. Protein product: CASSWTGDFGYTF.

The chain uses TRBV27 and TRBJ2-7; the D gene is possibly TRBD2 (5 bases). The germline CDR1 and CDR2 sequences are MNHEY and SMNVEV (reference sequence). The CDR3 has 18 residues. Trimming took off 1 base at V and 0 bases at J, with 19 bases between the two ends. Written as DNA, the CDR3 is TGTGCCAGCAGTTTATACGGGGTGAGTGCCGATATCTCCTACGAGCAGTACTTC. Translation gives CASSLYGVSADISYEQYF.

The rearrangement joins TRBV27 to TRBJ1-2, with TRBD1 as a possible D gene (6 bases). Per germline, CDR1 MNHEY and CDR2 SMNVEV (reference sequence). This CDR3 is 14 amino acids long. V was cut by 5 bases and J by 8 bases, with 18 bases left in between. CDR3 bases: TGTGCCAGCAGTAGATTAGGGGGGGTGTCCGGCTACACCTTC. Translation: CASSRLGGVSGYTF.

This clone was seen a single time. V is TRBV11-1 and J is TRBJ2-1, with D possibly being TRBD2 (6 bases). This CDR3 region has 12 residues. Trimming removed 5 bases from V and 14 bases from J, with 16 bases in between. CDR1 SGHAT and CDR2 FQDESV come from the germline V gene (reference sequence). The CDR3 bases are TGTGCCAGCAGCCCCTCCGGGACTGGAGAGTTCTTC. Translated, it gives CASSPSGTGEFF.

The V call is TRBV5-5, the J call TRBJ2-7, with 7 bases matching TRBD2. The V gene's germline CDR1 is SGHKS and CDR2 YYEKEE (reference sequence). V lost 4 bases and J lost 1; bases outside the gene matches: 8. The CDR3 consists of 15 residues. The CDR3 nucleotides are TGTGCCAGCAGCCTTGGGGGGGTGGGGTCCTACGAGCAGTACTTC. As protein: CASSLGGVGSYEQYF.

The chain joins TRBV9 to TRBJ2-7; D is ambiguous. Germline V gene sequence: CDR1 SGDLS, CDR2 YYNGEE. V was pared by 0 bases and J by 3 bases, with 7 bases between. This CDR3 contains 13 residues. CDR3 protein: CASSVDASYEQYF. DNA of the CDR3: TGTGCCAGCAGCGTAGACGCCAGCTACGAGCAGTACTTC.

V and J are TRBV2 and TRBJ2-7, with TRBD2 identical over 8 bases. Germline V lookup: CDR1 SNHLY, CDR2 FYNNEI. The CDR3 runs to 15 residues. J was trimmed by 3 bases and V by 2 bases; bases with no gene match: 6. The CDR3 sequence is CASSERLATIYEQYF. In nucleotides, the CDR3 is TGTGCCAGCAGTGAACGACTAGCGACAATCTACGAGCAGTACTTC.

The chain employs TRBV19 and TRBJ1-6; no definite D call. The germline CDR1 and CDR2 sequences are LNHDA and SQIVND (reference sequence). Trimming cost V 4 bases and J 7 bases, with 14 bases left between them. This CDR3 is 15 amino acids long. The chain's CDR3 is CASSRARQINSPLHF. The CDR3, as DNA: TGTGCCAGTAGTAGAGCCAGGCAGATCAATTCACCCCTCCACTTT.